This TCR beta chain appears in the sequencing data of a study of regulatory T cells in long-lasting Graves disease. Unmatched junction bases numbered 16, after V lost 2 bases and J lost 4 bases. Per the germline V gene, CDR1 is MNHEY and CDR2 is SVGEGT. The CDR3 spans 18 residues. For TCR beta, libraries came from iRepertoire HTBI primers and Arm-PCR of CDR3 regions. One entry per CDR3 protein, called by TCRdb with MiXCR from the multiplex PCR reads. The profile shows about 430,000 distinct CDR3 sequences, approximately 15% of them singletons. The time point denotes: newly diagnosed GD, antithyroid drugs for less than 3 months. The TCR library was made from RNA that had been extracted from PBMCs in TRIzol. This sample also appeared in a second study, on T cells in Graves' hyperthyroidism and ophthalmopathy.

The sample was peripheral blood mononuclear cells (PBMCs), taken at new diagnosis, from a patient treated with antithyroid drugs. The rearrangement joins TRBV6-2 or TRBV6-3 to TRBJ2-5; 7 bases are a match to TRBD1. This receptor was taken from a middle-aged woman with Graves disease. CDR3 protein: CASSYLPPGQLFGETQYF. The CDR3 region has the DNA TGTGCCAGCAGTTACCTCCCTCCGGGACAGCTGTTTGGAGAGACCCAGTACTTC.